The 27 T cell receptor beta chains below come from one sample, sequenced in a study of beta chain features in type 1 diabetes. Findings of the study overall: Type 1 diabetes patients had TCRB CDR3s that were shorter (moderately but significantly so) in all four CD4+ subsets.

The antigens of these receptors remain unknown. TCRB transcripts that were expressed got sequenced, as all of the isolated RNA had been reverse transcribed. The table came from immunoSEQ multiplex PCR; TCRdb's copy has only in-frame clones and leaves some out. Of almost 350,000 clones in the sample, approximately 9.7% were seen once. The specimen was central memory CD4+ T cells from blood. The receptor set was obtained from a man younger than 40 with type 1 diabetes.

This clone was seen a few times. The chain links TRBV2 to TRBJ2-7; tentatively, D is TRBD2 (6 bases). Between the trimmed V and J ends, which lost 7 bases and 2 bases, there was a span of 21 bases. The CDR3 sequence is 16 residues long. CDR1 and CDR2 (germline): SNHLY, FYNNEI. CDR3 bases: TGTGCCAGCACCCCACTGGGGCGGGGCCGCACCTACGAGCAGTACTTC. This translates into CASTPLGRGRTYEQYF.

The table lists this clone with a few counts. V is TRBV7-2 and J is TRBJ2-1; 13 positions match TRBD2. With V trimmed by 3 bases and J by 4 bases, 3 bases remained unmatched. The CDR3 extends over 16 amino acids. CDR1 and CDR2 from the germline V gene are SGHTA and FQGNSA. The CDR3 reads CASSLTSGGTYNEQFF. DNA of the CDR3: TGTGCCAGCAGCTTGACTAGCGGGGGGACTTACAATGAGCAGTTCTTC.

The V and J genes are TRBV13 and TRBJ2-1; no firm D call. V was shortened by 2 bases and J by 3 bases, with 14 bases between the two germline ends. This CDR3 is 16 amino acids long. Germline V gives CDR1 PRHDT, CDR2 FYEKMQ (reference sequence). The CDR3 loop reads CASSLRIIDGYNEQFF. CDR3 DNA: TGTGCCAGCAGCTTAAGAATTATCGACGGCTACAATGAGCAGTTCTTC.

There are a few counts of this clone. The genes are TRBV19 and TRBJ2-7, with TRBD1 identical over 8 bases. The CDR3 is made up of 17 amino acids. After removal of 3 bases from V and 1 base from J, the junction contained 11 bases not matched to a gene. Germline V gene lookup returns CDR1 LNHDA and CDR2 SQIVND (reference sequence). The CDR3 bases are TGTGCCAGTAGTATTTCAGGGGGCGCGGTTACGTCCTACGAGCAGTACTTC. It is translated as CASSISGGAVTSYEQYF.

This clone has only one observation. The CDR3 here is CASSLRQSNSPLHF. The CDR3 DNA follows: TGTGCCAGCAGTTTGCGACAATCAAATTCACCCCTCCACTTT. The V call is TRBV6-5, the J call TRBJ1-6; D unclear. CDR1 and CDR2 from the germline V gene are MNHEY and SVGAGI. The CDR3 sequence is 14 residues long. The V end lost 4 bases, the J end lost 7 bases, and 11 bases lay between the germline ends.

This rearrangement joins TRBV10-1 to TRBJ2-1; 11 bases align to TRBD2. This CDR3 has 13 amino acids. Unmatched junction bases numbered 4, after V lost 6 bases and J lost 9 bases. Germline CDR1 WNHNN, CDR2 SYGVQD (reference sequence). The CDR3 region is CASSGLAGGEQFF. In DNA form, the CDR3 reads TGCGCCAGCAGCGGACTAGCGGGCGGTGAGCAGTTCTTC.

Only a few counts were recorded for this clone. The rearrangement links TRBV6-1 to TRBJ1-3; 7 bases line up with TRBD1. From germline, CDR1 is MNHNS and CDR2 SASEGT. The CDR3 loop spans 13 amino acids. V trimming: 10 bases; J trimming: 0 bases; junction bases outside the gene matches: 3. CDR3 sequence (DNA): TGTGCCACCGGGGACAGCTCTGGAAACACCATATATTTT. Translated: CATGDSSGNTIYF.

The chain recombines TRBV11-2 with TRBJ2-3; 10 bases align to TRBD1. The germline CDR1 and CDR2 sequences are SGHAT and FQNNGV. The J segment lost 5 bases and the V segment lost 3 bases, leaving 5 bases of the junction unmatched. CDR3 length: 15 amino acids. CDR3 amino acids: CASSFGTGDIDTQYF. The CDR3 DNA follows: TGTGCCAGCAGCTTCGGGACAGGGGATATAGATACGCAGTATTTT.

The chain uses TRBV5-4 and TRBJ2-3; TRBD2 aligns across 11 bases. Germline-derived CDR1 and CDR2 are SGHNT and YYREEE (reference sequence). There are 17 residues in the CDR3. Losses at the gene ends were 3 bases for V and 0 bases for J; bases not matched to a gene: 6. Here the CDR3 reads CASSSRLAGTSTDTQYF. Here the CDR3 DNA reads TGTGCCAGCAGCTCAAGACTAGCGGGGACTAGCACAGATACGCAGTATTTT.

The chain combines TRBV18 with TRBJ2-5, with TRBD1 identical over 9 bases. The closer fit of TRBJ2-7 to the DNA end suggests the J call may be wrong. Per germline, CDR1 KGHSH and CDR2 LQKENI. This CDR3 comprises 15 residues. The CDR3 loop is CASSRRTGDSYEQYF. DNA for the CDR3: TGTGCCAGCTCACGTCGGACAGGGGACTCCTACGAGCAGTACTTC.

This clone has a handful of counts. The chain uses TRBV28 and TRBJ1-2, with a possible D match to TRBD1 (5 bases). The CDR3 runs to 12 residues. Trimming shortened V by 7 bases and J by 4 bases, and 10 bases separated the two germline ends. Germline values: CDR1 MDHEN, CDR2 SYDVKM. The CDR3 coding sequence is TGTGCCAGCACGGCCGGGGCCTATGGCTACACCTTC. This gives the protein CASTAGAYGYTF.

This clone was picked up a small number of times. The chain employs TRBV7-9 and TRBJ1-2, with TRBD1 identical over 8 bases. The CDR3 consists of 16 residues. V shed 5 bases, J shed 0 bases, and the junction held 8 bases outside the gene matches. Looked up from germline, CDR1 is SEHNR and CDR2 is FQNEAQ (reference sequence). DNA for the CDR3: TGTGCCAGCAGCCATGGACAGGGAAAAGCTAACTATGGCTACACCTTC. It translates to CASSHGQGKANYGYTF.

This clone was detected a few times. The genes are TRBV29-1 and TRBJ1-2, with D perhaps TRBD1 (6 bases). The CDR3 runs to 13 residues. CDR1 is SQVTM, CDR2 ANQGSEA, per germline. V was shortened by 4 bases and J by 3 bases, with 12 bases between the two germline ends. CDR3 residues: CSVGSAGDYGYTF. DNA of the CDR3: TGCAGCGTTGGGTCAGCAGGGGACTATGGCTACACCTTC.

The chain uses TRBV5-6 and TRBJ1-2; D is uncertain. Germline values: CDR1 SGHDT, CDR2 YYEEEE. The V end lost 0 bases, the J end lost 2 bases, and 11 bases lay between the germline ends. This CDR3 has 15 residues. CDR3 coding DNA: TGTGCCAGCAGCTTGGGGACGGGCTCCAACTATGGCTACACCTTC. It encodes CASSLGTGSNYGYTF.

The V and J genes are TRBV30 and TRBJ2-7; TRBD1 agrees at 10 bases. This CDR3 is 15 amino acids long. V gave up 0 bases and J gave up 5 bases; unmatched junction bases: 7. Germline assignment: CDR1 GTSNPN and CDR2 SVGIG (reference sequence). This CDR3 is CAWSVRGTGVHEQYF. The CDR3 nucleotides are TGTGCCTGGAGTGTACGGGGGACAGGGGTCCACGAGCAGTACTTC.

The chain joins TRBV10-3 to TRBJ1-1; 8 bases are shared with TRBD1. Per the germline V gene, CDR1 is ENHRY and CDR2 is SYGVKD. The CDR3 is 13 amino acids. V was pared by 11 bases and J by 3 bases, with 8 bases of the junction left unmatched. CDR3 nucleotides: TGTGCCTCCCGGACAGGGACGGACACTGAAGCTTTCTTT. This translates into CASRTGTDTEAFF.

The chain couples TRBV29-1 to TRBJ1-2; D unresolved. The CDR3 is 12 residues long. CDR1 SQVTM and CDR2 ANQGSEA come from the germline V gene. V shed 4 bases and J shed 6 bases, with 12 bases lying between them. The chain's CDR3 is CSVGKDPDGYTF. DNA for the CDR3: TGCAGCGTTGGAAAGGACCCCGATGGCTACACCTTC. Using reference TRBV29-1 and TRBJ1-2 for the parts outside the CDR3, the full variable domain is SAVISQKPSRDICQRGTSLTIQCQVDSQVTMMFWYRQQPGQSLTLIATANQGSEATYESGFVIDKFPISRPNLTFSTLTVSNMSPEDSSIYLCSVGKDPDGYTFGSGTRLTVV.

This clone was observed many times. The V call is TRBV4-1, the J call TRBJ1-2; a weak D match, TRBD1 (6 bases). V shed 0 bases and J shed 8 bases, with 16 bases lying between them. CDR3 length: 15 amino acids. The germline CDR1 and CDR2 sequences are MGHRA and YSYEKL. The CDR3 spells CASSQDERLRGGYTF. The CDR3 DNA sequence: TGCGCCAGCAGCCAAGATGAGAGGCTAAGGGGGGGCTACACCTTC.

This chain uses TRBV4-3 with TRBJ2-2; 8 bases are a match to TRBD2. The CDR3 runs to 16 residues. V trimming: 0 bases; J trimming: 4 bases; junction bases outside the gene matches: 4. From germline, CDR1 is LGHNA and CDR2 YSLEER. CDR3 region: CASSQEVAGFTGELFF. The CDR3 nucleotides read TGCGCCAGCAGCCAAGAGGTAGCGGGGTTCACCGGGGAGCTGTTTTTT.

Here the CDR3 DNA reads TGTGCCACCAGGGGGACAGGGAAGGGGGAGCAGTACTTC. As protein: CATRGTGKGEQYF. The chain carries TRBV15 and TRBJ2-7; 9 nucleotides match TRBD1. The V gene end was trimmed by 6 bases and the J gene end by 7 bases; junction bases not matched to a gene: 7. Per the germline V gene, CDR1 is LNHNV and CDR2 is YYDKDF (reference sequence). The CDR3 runs to 13 residues.

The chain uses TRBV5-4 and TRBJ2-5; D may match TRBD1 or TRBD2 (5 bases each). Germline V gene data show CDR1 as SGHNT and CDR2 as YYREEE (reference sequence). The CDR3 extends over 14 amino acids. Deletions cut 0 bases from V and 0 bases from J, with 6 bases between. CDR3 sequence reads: CASSLGGNQETQYF. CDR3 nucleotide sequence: TGTGCCAGCAGCTTGGGGGGGAACCAAGAGACCCAGTACTTC.

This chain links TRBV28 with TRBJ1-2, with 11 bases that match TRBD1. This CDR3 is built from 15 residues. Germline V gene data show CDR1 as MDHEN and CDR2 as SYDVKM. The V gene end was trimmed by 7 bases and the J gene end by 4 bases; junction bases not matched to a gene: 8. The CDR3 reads CASTPGGQGGYGYTF. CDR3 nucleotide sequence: TGTGCCAGCACCCCAGGGGGACAGGGGGGCTATGGCTACACCTTC.

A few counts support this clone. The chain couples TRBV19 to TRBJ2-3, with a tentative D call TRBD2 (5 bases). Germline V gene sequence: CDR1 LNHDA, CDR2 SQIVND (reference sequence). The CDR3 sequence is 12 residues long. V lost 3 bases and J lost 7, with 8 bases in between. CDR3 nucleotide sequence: TGTGCCAGTAGTATTAGCGAATATACGCAGTATTTT. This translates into CASSISEYTQYF. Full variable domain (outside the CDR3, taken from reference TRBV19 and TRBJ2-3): DGGITQSPKYLFRKEGQNVTLSCEQNLNHDAMYWYRQDPGQGLRLIYYSQIVNDFQKGDIAEGYSVSREKKESFPLTVTSAQKNPTAFYLCASSISEYTQYFGPGTRLTVL.

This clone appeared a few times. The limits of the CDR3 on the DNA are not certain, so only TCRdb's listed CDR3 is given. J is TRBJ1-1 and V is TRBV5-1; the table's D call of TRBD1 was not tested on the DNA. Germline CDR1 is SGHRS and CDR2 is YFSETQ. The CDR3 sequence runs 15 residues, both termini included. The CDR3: CASSFGPGSNTEAFF.

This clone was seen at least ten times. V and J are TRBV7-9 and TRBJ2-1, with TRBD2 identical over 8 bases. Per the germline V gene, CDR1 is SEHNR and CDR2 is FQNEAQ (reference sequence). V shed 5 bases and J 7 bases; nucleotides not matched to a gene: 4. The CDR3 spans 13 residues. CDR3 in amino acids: CASSVSGGNEQFF. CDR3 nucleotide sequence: TGTGCCAGCAGCGTGAGCGGGGGAAATGAGCAGTTCTTC.

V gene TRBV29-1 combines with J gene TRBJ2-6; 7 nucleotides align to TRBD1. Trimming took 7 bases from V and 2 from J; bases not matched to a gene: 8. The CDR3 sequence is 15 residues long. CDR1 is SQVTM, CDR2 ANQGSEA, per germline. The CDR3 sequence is CSAFSQGTGANVLTF. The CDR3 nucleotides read TGCAGCGCCTTCTCACAGGGGACTGGGGCCAACGTCCTGACTTTC.

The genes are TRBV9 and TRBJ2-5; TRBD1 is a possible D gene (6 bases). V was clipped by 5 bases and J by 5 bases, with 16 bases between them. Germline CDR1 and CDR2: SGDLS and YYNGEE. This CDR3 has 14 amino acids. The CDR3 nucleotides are TGTGCCAGCAGTGTAACAGGGTCGAGGGAGACCCAGTACTTC. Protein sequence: CASSVTGSRETQYF.